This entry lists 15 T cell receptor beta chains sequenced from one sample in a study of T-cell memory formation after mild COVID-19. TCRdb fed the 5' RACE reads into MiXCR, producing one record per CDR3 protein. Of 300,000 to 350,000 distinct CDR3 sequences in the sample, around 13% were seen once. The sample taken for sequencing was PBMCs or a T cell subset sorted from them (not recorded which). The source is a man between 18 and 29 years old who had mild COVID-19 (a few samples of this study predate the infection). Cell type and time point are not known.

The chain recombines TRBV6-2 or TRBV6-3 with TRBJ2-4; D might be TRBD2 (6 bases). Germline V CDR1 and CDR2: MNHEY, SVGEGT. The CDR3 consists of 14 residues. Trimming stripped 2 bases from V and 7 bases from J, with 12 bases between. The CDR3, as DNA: TGTGCCAGCAGTTACGGCGGGGCGACCAACATTCAGTACTTC. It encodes CASSYGGATNIQYF.

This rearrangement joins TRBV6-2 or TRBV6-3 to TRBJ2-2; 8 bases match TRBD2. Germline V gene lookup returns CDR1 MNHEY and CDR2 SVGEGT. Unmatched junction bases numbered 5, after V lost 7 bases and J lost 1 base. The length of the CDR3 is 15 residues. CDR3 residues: CASKPAGGNTGELFF. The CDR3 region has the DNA TGTGCCAGCAAACCGGCGGGGGGGAACACCGGGGAGCTGTTTTTT.

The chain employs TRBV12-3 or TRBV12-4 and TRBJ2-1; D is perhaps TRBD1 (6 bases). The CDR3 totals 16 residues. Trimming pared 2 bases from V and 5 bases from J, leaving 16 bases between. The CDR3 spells CASSLFLAAGDNEQFF. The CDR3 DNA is TGTGCCAGCAGTTTATTCCTCGCGGCAGGGGACAATGAGCAGTTCTTC.

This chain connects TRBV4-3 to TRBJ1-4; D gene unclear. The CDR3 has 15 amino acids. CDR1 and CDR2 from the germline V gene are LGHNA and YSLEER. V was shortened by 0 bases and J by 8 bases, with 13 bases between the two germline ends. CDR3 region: CASSQEVRSWEKLFF. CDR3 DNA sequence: TGCGCCAGCAGCCAAGAGGTCCGGAGTTGGGAAAAACTGTTTTTT.

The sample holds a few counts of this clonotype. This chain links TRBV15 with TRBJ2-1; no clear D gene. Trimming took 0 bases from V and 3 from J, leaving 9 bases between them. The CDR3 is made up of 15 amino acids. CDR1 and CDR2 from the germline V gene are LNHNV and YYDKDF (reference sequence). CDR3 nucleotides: TGTGCCACCAGCAGAGAGCCCGTGGGCTACAATGAGCAGTTCTTC. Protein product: CATSREPVGYNEQFF.

The CDR3 is CASSMGRGFEQYV. The CDR3 DNA sequence: TGTGCCAGCAGTATGGGCCGGGGGTTCGAGCAGTACGTC. This rearrangement joins TRBV12-3 or TRBV12-4 to TRBJ2-7, with D maybe TRBD2 (6 bases). The CDR3 has 13 residues. The germline V and J ends were trimmed by 5 bases and 6 bases, with 14 bases remaining between them.

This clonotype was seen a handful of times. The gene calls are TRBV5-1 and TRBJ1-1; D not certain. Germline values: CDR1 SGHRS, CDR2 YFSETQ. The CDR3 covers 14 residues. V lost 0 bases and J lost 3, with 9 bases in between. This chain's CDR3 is CASSLELGYTEAFF. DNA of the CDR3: TGCGCCAGCAGCTTGGAACTAGGATACACTGAAGCTTTCTTT.

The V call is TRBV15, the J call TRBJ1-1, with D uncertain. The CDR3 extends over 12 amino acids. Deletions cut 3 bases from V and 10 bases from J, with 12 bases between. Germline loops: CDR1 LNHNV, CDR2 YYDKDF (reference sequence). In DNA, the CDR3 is TGTGCCACCAGCAGGGCTAATCTAGGAGCTTTCTTT. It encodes CATSRANLGAFF.

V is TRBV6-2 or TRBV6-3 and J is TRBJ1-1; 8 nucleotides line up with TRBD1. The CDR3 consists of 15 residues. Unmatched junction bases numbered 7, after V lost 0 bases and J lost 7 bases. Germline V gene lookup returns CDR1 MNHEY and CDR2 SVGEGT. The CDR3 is CASSYSPTGADEAFF. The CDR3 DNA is TGTGCCAGCAGTTACTCACCGACAGGGGCGGATGAAGCTTTCTTT.

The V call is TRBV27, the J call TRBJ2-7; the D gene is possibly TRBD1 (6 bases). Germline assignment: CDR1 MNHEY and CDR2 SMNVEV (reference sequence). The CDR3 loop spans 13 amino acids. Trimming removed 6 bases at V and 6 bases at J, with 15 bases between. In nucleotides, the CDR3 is TGTGCCAGCAGGAAACAGGGTGCCTCCGAGCAGTACGTC. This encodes CASRKQGASEQYV.

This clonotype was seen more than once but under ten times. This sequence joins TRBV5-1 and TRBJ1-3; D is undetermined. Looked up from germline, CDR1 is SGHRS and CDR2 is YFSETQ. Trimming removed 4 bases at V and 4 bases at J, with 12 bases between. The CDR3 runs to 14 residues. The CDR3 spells CASSTRGSGNTIYF. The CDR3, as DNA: TGCGCCAGCAGCACACGGGGATCGGGAAACACCATATATTTT.

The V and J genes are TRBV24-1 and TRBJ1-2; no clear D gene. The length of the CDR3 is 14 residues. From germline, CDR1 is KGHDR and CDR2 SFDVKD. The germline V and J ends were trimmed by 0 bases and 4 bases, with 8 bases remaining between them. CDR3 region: CATSDLDMGYGYTF. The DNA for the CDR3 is TGTGCCACCAGTGATTTGGATATGGGCTATGGCTACACCTTC.

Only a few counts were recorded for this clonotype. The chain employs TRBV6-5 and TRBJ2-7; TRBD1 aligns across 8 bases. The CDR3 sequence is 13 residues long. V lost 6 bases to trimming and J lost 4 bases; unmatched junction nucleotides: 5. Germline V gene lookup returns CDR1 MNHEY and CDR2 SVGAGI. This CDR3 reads CASRSDRGYEQYV. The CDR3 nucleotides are TGTGCCAGCAGATCCGACAGGGGTTACGAGCAGTACGTC.

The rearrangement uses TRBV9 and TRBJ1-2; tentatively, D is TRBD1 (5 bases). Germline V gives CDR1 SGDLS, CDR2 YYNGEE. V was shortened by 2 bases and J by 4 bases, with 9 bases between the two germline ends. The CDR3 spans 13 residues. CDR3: CASSVGGSYGYTF. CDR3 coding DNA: TGTGCCAGCAGCGTTGGGGGGTCCTATGGCTACACCTTC.

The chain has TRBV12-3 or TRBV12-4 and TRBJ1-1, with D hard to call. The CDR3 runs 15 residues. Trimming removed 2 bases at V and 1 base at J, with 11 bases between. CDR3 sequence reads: CASSLIGKGNTEAFF. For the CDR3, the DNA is TGTGCCAGCAGTTTAATCGGGAAGGGGAACACTGAAGCTTTCTTT.